This paragraph covers one T cell receptor beta chain sequence. The sample is drawn from a study of blood T cell repertoires in COVID-19. Looking at the study overall: There were acute and convalescent COVID-19 samples, and they came from the United States, Italy and Spain. PBMCs, B-cell-depleted T cells, or T cells provided the cDNA or gDNA that made up the material.

This CDR3 spans 16 amino acids. Germline V gives CDR1 PRHDT, CDR2 FYEKMQ (reference sequence). V lost 4 bases to trimming and J lost 0 bases, with 12 bases between them. Profiled with immunoSEQ multiplex PCR; TCRdb holds only in-frame clones, not every one. The sample has over 130,000 clones, around 87% seen once. The genes are TRBV13 and TRBJ2-2; D possibly corresponds to TRBD2 (6 bases). This sequence originates from a human donor in a cohort sampled during active COVID-19. Specimen: peripheral blood. This CDR3 is CASSSPGVPNTGELFF. The CDR3, as DNA: TGTGCCAGCAGCTCCCCGGGGGTTCCGAACACCGGGGAGCTGTTTTTT.